The clone carrying this TCR beta chain has just a few counts. The data are from a study of cytomegalovirus exposure and HLA in healthy donors. The PCR was carried out with 60 Vbeta primers and 13 Jbeta primers. Here immunoSEQ multiplex PCR was the method, and the copy in TCRdb shows in-frame clones only, minus some. The data contain 80,000 or so clones, 78% of them singletons. V lost 5 bases and J lost 7, with 24 bases in between. Looked up from germline, CDR1 is LNHDA and CDR2 is SQIVND (reference sequence). The CDR3 spans 17 residues. This receptor was taken from a man in his forties in good health and CMV-seronegative. The chain recombines TRBV19 with TRBJ1-5; possible D gene TRBD1, 5 bases. Material: PBMCs. The CDR3 here is CASSPSFGGITGQPQHF. CDR3 nucleotides: TGTGCCAGTAGTCCCTCCTTCGGGGGAATTACAGGCCAGCCCCAGCATTTT.